Shown below are 16 T cell receptor beta chains from a single sample sequenced in a study of graft-versus-host responses after intestinal transplantation. TCRdb keeps only in-frame clones here, not all; method: immunoSEQ multiplex PCR. Here the sample spans about 98,000 clones, roughly four fifths being singletons. Their specific antigens are unknown. Sequences were derived from unstimulated CD8+ T cells sorted from spleen or lymph node cells, sampled before intestinal transplant. Receptors were obtained from a human donor who received an intestinal transplant.

The chain joins TRBV19 to TRBJ2-7, with D possibly TRBD2 on 5 matching bases. The CDR3 covers 13 residues. Trimming left V 3 bases short and J 0 bases short, with 6 bases between. CDR1 and CDR2 from the germline V gene are LNHDA and SQIVND (reference sequence). The chain's CDR3 is CASSIGSSYEQYF. The CDR3, as DNA: TGTGCCAGTAGTATTGGGAGCTCCTACGAGCAGTACTTC.

V and J are TRBV30 and TRBJ2-7; possibly TRBD2 for D (6 bases). The CDR3 covers 12 residues. The V gene's germline CDR1 is GTSNPN and CDR2 SVGIG (reference sequence). V was pared by 1 base and J by 6 bases, with 10 bases between. CDR3 in DNA: TGTGCCTGGAGTGCGGTGGGGGGCGAGCAGTACTTC. Translated: CAWSAVGGEQYF.

The gene calls are TRBV5-6 and TRBJ2-1; D uncertain. Trimming pared 5 bases from V and 7 bases from J, leaving 10 bases between. Germline lookup yields CDR1 SGHDT and CDR2 YYEEEE. This CDR3 has 12 residues. Written as DNA, the CDR3 is TGTGCCAGCAGACAGAGTCAGAATGAGCAGTTCTTC. It encodes CASRQSQNEQFF.

The CDR3 nucleotides read TGCGCCAGCAGCCCCGGGCTAAATACGCAGTATTTT. Translated: CASSPGLNTQYF. This chain links TRBV5-1 with TRBJ2-3; no clear D. This CDR3 spans 12 amino acids. Trimming stripped 4 bases from V and 7 bases from J, with 10 bases between. Germline-derived CDR1 and CDR2 are SGHRS and YFSETQ.

The chain couples TRBV7-7 to TRBJ2-3, with D perhaps matching TRBD1 (5 bases). This CDR3 has 16 residues. Trimming cost V 4 bases and J 7 bases, with 21 bases left between them. Germline lookup yields CDR1 SSHAT and CDR2 FNYEAQ (reference sequence). The CDR3 nucleotides read TGTGCCAGCAGCTCTGGACACCCTACCGGTATAAATACGCAGTATTTT. Translation gives CASSSGHPTGINTQYF.

This chain uses TRBV19 with TRBJ1-1, with D unresolved. Trimming removed 3 bases from V and 1 base from J, with 12 bases in between. Germline V lookup: CDR1 LNHDA, CDR2 SQIVND (reference sequence). The CDR3 totals 15 residues. CDR3 region: CASSIFSSSNTEAFF. CDR3 nucleotides: TGTGCCAGTAGTATCTTTTCCTCATCGAACACTGAAGCTTTCTTT. Full variable domain (rest looked up from reference TRBV19 and TRBJ1-1): DGGITQSPKYLFRKEGQNVTLSCEQNLNHDAMYWYRQDPGQGLRLIYYSQIVNDFQKGDIAEGYSVSREKKESFPLTVTSAQKNPTAFYLCASSIFSSSNTEAFFGQGTRLTVV.

V gene TRBV7-9 combines with J gene TRBJ2-5; 8 bases align to TRBD2. Germline-derived CDR1 and CDR2 are SEHNR and FQNEAQ (reference sequence). The ends lost 3 bases at V and 3 bases at J; junction bases unmatched: 9. This CDR3 comprises 16 residues. The CDR3 nucleotides read TGTGCCAGCAGCTTCCCCCCCGGTAGCGGGGAAGAGACCCAGTACTTC. Translation gives CASSFPPGSGEETQYF.

The J gene is TRBJ2-7, the V gene TRBV15; D gene ambiguous. The germline V gene encodes CDR1 LNHNV and CDR2 YYDKDF (reference sequence). The CDR3 loop spans 15 amino acids. Deletions cut 0 bases from V and 3 bases from J, with 12 bases between. CDR3 sequence reads: CATSRDPRFFYEQYF. DNA of the CDR3: TGTGCCACCAGCAGAGATCCGAGGTTCTTCTACGAGCAGTACTTC.

The J gene is TRBJ2-7, the V gene TRBV6-1; 8 positions agree with TRBD1. Germline-derived CDR1 and CDR2 are MNHNS and SASEGT. Trimming took 6 bases from V and 3 from J; bases not matched to a gene: 7. CDR3 length equals 14 residues. CDR3 loop: CASRPDRDYYEQYF. In nucleotides, the CDR3 is TGTGCCAGCAGACCGGACAGGGATTACTACGAGCAGTACTTC.

V is TRBV30 and J is TRBJ2-7; 7 positions match TRBD2. CDR3 size: 12 residues. Germline values: CDR1 GTSNPN, CDR2 SVGIG (reference sequence). V shed 0 bases and J 6 bases; nucleotides not matched to a gene: 2. The CDR3 bases are TGTGCCTGGAGTGTCGGGGGGAGCGAGCAGTACTTC. Its translation is CAWSVGGSEQYF.

The chain has TRBV4-1 and TRBJ2-3, with 7 nucleotides matching TRBD2. Germline V gene sequence: CDR1 MGHRA, CDR2 YSYEKL. Trimming at V came to 4 bases and at J to 2 bases, leaving 9 bases not matched to a gene. The CDR3 extends over 16 amino acids. CDR3 amino acids: CASSLSSGTTTDTQYF. The CDR3 bases are TGCGCCAGCAGCCTTTCATCCGGGACTACCACAGATACGCAGTATTTT.

V and J are TRBV21-1 and TRBJ1-2; TRBD1, the D gene given by the table, was not confirmed from the DNA. TRBV21-1 is shown as a pseudogene. The CDR3 extends over 15 amino acids. In DNA, the CDR3 is TGTGCCAGCCCGGGGGACAGGCAAGGGGCGGGAGGCTACACCTTC. Translation: CASPGDRQGAGGYTF.

The CDR3 bases are TGCGCCAGCAGCCAGAAGGAACAGGGCGGAGAGAGTGGCTACACCTTC. Translated: CASSQKEQGGESGYTF. This rearrangement joins TRBV4-1 to TRBJ1-2, with a possible D match to TRBD1 (6 bases). The CDR3 loop spans 16 amino acids. The germline CDR1 and CDR2 sequences are MGHRA and YSYEKL. V lost 3 bases, J lost 7 bases, and 21 bases lay in between.

This clone was seen only a few times. This chain uses TRBV27 with TRBJ2-7; D unresolved. This CDR3 has 16 residues. V was clipped by 8 bases and J by 0 bases, with 20 bases between them. Germline-derived CDR1 and CDR2 are MNHEY and SMNVEV (reference sequence). CDR3 sequence reads: CASGLAGSLGSYEQYF. The CDR3 nucleotides are TGTGCCAGCGGGTTAGCAGGCAGTCTGGGCTCCTACGAGCAGTACTTC.

The chain carries TRBV27 and TRBJ1-5; a possible D gene is TRBD1 (5 bases). Germline V gene sequence: CDR1 MNHEY, CDR2 SMNVEV (reference sequence). This CDR3 comprises 14 residues. Trimming left V 6 bases short and J 2 bases short, with 11 bases between. The CDR3 DNA reads as TGTGCCAGCAGCTTTGTGGGGGGCAATCAGCCCCAGCATTTT. Amino acid sequence: CASSFVGGNQPQHF.

The V call is TRBV13, the J call TRBJ1-5; 7 bases align to TRBD1. The CDR3 contains 15 residues. CDR1 is PRHDT, CDR2 FYEKMQ, per germline (reference sequence). V shed 0 bases and J 4 bases; nucleotides not matched to a gene: 3. CDR3 coding DNA: TGTGCCAGCAGCTTAGGCGGACAGGAAAATCAGCCCCAGCATTTT. Its translation is CASSLGGQENQPQHF.